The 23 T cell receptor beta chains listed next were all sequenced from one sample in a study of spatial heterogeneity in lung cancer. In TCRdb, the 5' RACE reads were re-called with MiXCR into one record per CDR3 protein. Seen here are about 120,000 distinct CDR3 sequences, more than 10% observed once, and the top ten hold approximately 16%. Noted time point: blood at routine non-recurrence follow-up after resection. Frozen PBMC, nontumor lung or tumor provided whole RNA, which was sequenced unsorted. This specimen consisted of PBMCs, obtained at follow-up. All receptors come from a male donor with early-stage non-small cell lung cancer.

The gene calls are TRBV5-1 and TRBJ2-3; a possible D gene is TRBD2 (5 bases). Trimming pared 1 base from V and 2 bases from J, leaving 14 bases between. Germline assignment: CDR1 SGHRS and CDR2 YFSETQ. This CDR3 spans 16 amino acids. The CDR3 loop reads CASSLLGERATDTQYF. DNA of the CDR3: TGCGCCAGCAGCTTGTTAGGCGAGAGGGCCACAGATACGCAGTATTTT.

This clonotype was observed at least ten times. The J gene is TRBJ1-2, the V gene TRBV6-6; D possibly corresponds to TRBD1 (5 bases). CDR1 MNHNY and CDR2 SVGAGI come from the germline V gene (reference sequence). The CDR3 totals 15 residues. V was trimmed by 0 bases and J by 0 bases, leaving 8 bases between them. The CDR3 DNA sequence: TGTGCCAGCAGTTACTCTCAGGGTTCTAACTATGGCTACACCTTC. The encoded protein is CASSYSQGSNYGYTF.

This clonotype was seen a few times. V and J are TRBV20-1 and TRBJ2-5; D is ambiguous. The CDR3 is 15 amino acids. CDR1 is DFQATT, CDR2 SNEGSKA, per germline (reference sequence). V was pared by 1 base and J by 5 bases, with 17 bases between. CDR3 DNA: TGCAGTGCTAGAGGGGTTCTAACGTTTGACGAGACCCAGTACTTC. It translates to CSARGVLTFDETQYF.

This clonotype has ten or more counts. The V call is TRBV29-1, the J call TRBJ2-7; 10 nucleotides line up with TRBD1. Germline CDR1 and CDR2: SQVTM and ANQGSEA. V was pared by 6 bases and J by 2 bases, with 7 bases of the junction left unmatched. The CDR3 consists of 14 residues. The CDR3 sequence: CSVGQGDYTYEQYF. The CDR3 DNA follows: TGCAGCGTCGGACAGGGGGATTACACCTACGAGCAGTACTTC.

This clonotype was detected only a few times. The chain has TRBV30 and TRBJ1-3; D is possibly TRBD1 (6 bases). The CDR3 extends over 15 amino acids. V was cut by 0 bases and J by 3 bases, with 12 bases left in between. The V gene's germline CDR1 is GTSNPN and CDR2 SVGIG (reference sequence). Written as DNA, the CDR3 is TGTGCCTGGAGTGTACCGACAGGTCGTGGAAACACCATATATTTT. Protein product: CAWSVPTGRGNTIYF.

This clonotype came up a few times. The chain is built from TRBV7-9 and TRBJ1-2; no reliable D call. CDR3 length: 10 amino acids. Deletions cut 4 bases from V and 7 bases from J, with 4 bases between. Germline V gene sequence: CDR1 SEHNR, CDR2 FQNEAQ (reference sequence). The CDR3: CASSSAGYTF. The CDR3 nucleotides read TGTGCCAGCAGCTCTGCTGGCTACACCTTC.

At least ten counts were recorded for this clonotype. CDR3 protein: CASSFGDSNSPLHF. CDR3 DNA: TGTGCCAGCAGTTTTGGGGACTCAAATTCACCCCTCCACTTT. The J gene is TRBJ1-6, the V gene TRBV27, with D perhaps matching TRBD1 (5 bases). Trimming removed 3 bases from V and 7 bases from J, with 10 bases in between. Germline-derived CDR1 and CDR2 are MNHEY and SMNVEV (reference sequence). This CDR3 has 14 amino acids.

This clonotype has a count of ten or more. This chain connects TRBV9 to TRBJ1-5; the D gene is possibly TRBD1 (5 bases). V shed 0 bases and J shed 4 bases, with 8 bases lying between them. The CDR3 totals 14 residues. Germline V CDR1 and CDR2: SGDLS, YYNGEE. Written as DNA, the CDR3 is TGTGCCAGCAGCGTAGAAGGGGTTAATCAGCCCCAGCATTTT. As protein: CASSVEGVNQPQHF.

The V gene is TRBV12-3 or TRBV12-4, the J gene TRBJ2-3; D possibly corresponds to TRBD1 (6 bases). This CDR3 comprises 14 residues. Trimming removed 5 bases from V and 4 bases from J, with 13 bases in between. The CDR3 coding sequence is TGTGCCAGCAGTCCTCAGGGGTTCGCAGATACGCAGTATTTT. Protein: CASSPQGFADTQYF.

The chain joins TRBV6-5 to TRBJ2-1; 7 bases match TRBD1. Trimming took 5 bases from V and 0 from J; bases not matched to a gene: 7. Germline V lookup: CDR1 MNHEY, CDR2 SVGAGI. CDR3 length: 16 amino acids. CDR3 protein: CASSRDRRRSYNEQFF. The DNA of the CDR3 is TGTGCCAGCAGTCGGGACAGACGTCGCTCCTACAATGAGCAGTTCTTC.

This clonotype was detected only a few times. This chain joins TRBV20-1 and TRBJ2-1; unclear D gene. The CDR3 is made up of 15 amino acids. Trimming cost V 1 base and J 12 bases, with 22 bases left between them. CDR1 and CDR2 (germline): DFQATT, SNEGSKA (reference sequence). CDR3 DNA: TGCAGTGCTAGAGTACGGGCAGTGGGAAAGCTGAGGCAGTTCTTC. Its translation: CSARVRAVGKLRQFF.

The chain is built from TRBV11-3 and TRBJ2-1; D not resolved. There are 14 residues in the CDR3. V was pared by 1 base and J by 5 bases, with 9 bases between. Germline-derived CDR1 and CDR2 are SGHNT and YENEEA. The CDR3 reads CASSLGRSNNEQFF. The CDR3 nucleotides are TGTGCCAGCAGCTTAGGACGCAGCAACAATGAGCAGTTCTTC.

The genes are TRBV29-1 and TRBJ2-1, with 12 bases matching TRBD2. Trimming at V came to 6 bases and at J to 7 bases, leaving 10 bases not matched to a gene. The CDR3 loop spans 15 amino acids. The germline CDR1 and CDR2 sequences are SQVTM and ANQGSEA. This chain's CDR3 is CSVLPSLAGGNEQFF. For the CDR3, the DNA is TGCAGCGTCTTGCCTTCTCTAGCGGGGGGGAATGAGCAGTTCTTC.

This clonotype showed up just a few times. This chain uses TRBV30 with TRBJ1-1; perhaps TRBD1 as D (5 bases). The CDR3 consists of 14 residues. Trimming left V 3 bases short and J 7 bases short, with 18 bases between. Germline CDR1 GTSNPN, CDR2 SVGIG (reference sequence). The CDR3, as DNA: TGTGCCTGGAGGGCGCCGGGGCGGGCGGTTGAAGCTTTCTTT. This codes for CAWRAPGRAVEAFF. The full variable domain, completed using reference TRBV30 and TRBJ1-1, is SQTIHQWPATLVQPVGSPLSLECTVEGTSNPNLYWYRQAAGRGLQLLFYSVGIGQISSEVPQNLSASRPQDRQFILSSKKLLLSDSGFYLCAWRAPGRAVEAFFGQGTRLTVV.

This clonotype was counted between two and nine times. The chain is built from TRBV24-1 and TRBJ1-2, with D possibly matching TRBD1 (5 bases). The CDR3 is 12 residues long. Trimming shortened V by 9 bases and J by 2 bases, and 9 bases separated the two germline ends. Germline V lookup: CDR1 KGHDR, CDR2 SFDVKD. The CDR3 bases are TGTGCCACCGCCGAGGGGAACTATGGCTACACCTTC. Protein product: CATAEGNYGYTF.

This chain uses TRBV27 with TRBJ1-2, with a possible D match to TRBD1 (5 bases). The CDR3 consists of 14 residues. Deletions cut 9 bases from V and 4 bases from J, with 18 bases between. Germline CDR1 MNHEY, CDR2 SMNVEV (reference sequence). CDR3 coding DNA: TGTGCCAGTTGTCAGGCAGGGACCTCCTATGGCTACACCTTC. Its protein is CASCQAGTSYGYTF.

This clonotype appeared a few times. This CDR3 reads CASSLATVGNTEAFF. Written as DNA, the CDR3 is TGTGCCAGCAGCTTAGCGACAGTGGGGAACACTGAAGCTTTCTTT. The chain recombines TRBV11-1 with TRBJ1-1; possible D gene TRBD1, 5 bases. Germline V gene sequence: CDR1 SGHAT, CDR2 FQDESV (reference sequence). V was clipped by 0 bases and J by 1 base, with 9 bases between them. The CDR3 consists of 15 residues.

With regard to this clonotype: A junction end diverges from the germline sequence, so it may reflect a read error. This chain's CDR3 is CASSLGPTGSVNGKLFF. The CDR3 DNA sequence: TGTGCCAGCAGCTTAGGCCCTACAGGGAGCGTAAATGGAAAACTGTTTTTT. The rearrangement links TRBV7-9 to TRBJ1-4; the D gene is possibly TRBD1 (6 bases). The CDR3 covers 17 residues. From germline, CDR1 is SEHNR and CDR2 FQNEAQ (reference sequence).

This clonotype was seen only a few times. The CDR3 here is CASSLGSDTGELFF. CDR3 sequence (DNA): TGCGCCAGCAGCTTGGGTTCAGACACCGGGGAGCTGTTTTTT. V usage is TRBV5-1 and J usage is TRBJ2-2; D is undetermined. There are 14 residues in the CDR3. Trimming took 0 bases from V and 3 from J, leaving 6 bases between them. Germline V gene lookup returns CDR1 SGHRS and CDR2 YFSETQ.

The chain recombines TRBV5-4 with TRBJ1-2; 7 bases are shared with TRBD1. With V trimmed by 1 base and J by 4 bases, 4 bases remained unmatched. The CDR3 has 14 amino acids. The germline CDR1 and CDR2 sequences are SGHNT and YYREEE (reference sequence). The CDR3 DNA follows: TGTGCCAGCAGCTTGACAGGGGCGATCTATGGCTACACCTTC. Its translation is CASSLTGAIYGYTF.

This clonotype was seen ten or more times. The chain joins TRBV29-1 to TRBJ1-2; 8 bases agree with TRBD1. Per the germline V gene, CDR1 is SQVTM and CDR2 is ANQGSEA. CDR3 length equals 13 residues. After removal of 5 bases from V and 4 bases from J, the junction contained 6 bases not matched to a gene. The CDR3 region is CSVHTGGGYGYTF. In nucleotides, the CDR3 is TGCAGCGTTCACACAGGGGGAGGCTATGGCTACACCTTC.

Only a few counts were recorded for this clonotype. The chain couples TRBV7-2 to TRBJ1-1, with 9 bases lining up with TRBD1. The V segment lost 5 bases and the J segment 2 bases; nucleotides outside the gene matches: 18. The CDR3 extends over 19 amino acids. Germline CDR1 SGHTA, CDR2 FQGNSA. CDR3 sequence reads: CASSVNPFFRDRVNTEAFF. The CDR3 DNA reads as TGTGCCAGCAGCGTCAACCCGTTTTTCCGGGACAGGGTTAACACTGAAGCTTTCTTT.

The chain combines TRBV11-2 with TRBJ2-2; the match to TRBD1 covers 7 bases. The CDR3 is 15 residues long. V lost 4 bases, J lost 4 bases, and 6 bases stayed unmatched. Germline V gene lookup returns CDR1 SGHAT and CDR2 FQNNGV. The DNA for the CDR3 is TGTGCCAGCAGCTCGAGACAGGGTAGCACCGGGGAGCTGTTTTTT. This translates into CASSSRQGSTGELFF.